The 22 T cell receptor beta chains below were found in one sample sequenced in a study of blood T cell repertoires in COVID-19 (TCRdb year 2020). Libraries were constructed by the immunoSEQ multiplex PCR assay. Held by TCRdb, this immuneACCESS table contains in-frame sequences only and omits some clones. Under half of the omission traces to an unresolved V gene where checked; the cause of the rest is unknown. This sample has 150,000 to 200,000 clones in its table, and around 83% of those were observed once. The ten most abundant clones make up 6% to 8.5% of the sample. The sequencing sample was made of peripheral blood. All receptors derive from a woman in her 70s with COVID-19, enrolled during active disease.

The rearrangement uses TRBV9 and TRBJ1-5; 8 bases match TRBD1. The CDR3 is made up of 14 amino acids. The J segment lost 3 bases and the V segment lost 4 bases, leaving 3 bases of the junction unmatched. Germline V CDR1 and CDR2: SGDLS, YYNGEE. CDR3 amino acids: CASSRTGNNQPQHF. DNA of the CDR3: TGTGCCAGCAGCAGGACAGGGAACAATCAGCCCCAGCATTTT.

This clone is a singleton in its sample. The V gene is TRBV4-1, the J gene TRBJ1-4; possible D gene TRBD1, 6 bases. V was cut by 2 bases and J by 3 bases, with 16 bases left in between. Germline values: CDR1 MGHRA, CDR2 YSYEKL. This CDR3 contains 17 residues. CDR3 sequence: CASSQSPGGAANEKLFF. The CDR3 region has the DNA TGCGCCAGCAGCCAATCCCCCGGGGGGGCGGCTAATGAAAAACTGTTTTTT.

This rearrangement joins TRBV30 to TRBJ1-1, with D hard to call. Germline lookup yields CDR1 GTSNPN and CDR2 SVGIG (reference sequence). The V end was cut by 4 bases, the J end by 1 base, with 7 bases between. This CDR3 has 12 amino acids. For the CDR3, the DNA is TGTGCCTGGATTGGAGGGAACACTGAAGCTTTCTTT. Residues: CAWIGGNTEAFF.

This rearrangement joins TRBV1 to TRBJ2-7; the tabulated D call, TRBD1, remains unverified against the DNA. TRBV1 is an annotated pseudogene. The CDR3 is 16 residues long. CDR3 protein: CTSSPSDNVRPYEQYF. Here the CDR3 DNA reads TGCACCAGCAGTCCTTCTGACAACGTGCGCCCCTACGAGCAGTACTTC.

This chain links TRBV24-1 with TRBJ2-5; TRBD2 aligns across 8 bases. Germline-derived CDR1 and CDR2 are KGHDR and SFDVKD. V gave up 3 bases and J gave up 6 bases; unmatched junction bases: 11. The CDR3 runs 16 residues. CDR3 region: CATSDARRGASQTQYF. The CDR3 DNA reads TGTGCCACCAGTGATGCCAGGCGGGGGGCAAGTCAGACCCAGTACTTC.

The chain uses TRBV7-8 and TRBJ2-5, with D possibly being TRBD2 (6 bases). Trimming took 7 bases from V and 7 from J, leaving 19 bases between them. This CDR3 region has 14 residues. CDR1 and CDR2 from the germline V gene are SGHVS and FQNEAQ. CDR3 protein: CASTPLGGTGTQYF. CDR3 in DNA: TGTGCCAGCACCCCGCTCGGGGGTACGGGGACCCAGTACTTC.

This chain connects TRBV5-1 to TRBJ1-2; TRBD1 aligns across 12 bases. Germline values: CDR1 SGHRS, CDR2 YFSETQ. Germline trimming cut 4 bases from V and 3 bases from J; bases unmatched to any gene: 7. The CDR3 is made up of 16 amino acids. The CDR3 region has the DNA TGCGCCAGCAGCCCGGGACAGGGGGCTTTAGACTATGGCTACACCTTC. Amino acids: CASSPGQGALDYGYTF.

The genes are TRBV5-6 and TRBJ1-4, with 8 bases aligning to TRBD1. This CDR3 is built from 14 residues. The junction had 5 bases not matched to a gene; V was cut back by 3 bases and J by 7 bases. Germline CDR1 is SGHDT and CDR2 is YYEEEE. In DNA, the CDR3 is TGTGCCAGCAGCTCGGACAGGGTGGCTGAAAAACTGTTTTTT. This gives the protein CASSSDRVAEKLFF.

The V and J genes are TRBV30 and TRBJ1-2; perhaps TRBD1 as D (6 bases). This CDR3 region has 12 residues. The germline V gene has CDR1 GTSNPN and CDR2 SVGIG (reference sequence). V lost 5 bases, J lost 2 bases, and 9 bases lay in between. CDR3 protein: CAWGRGNYGYTF. CDR3 sequence (DNA): TGTGCCTGGGGGAGGGGGAACTATGGCTACACCTTC.

Points on this clone: An end of the junction does not agree with germline; a read error may underlie this. The rearrangement joins TRBV28 to TRBJ2-1; D may be TRBD1 (5 bases). Germline loops: CDR1 MDHEN, CDR2 SYDVKM. This CDR3 has 13 amino acids. CDR3 in DNA: TGTGCCAGGGAGACAGTCTCCAACAATGAGCAGTTCTTC. Translating it yields CARETVSNNEQFF.

The rearrangement joins TRBV7-2 to TRBJ2-1, with TRBD2 identical over 16 bases. V lost 2 bases to trimming and J lost 7 bases; unmatched junction nucleotides: 11. CDR1 is SGHTA, CDR2 FQGNSA, per germline. CDR3 length equals 19 residues. The CDR3 reads CASSLLGTSGRAGRNEQFF. CDR3 in DNA: TGTGCCAGCAGCTTACTCGGGACTAGCGGGAGGGCCGGAAGAAATGAGCAGTTCTTC.

This chain joins TRBV11-3 and TRBJ2-3; TRBD2 aligns across 14 bases. CDR1 is SGHNT, CDR2 YENEEA, per germline. V lost 5 bases to trimming and J lost 5 bases; unmatched junction nucleotides: 9. The CDR3 contains 17 residues. The CDR3 loop is CASSPGTSGRVRDTQYF. The CDR3 region has the DNA TGTGCCAGCAGCCCAGGGACTAGCGGGAGAGTCAGAGATACGCAGTATTTT. Combining the CDR3 with reference TRBV11-3 and TRBJ2-3 gives the whole variable domain EAGVVQSPRYKIIEKKQPVAFWCNPISGHNTLYWYLQNLGQGPELLIRYENEEAVDDSQLPKDRFSAERLKGVDSTLKIQPAELGDSAVYLCASSPGTSGRVRDTQYFGPGTRLTVL.

The sample holds a few counts of this clone. V is TRBV9 and J is TRBJ1-3, with unresolved D. Trimming pared 0 bases from V and 0 bases from J, leaving 7 bases between. The germline V gene has CDR1 SGDLS and CDR2 YYNGEE. This CDR3 region has 15 residues. DNA of the CDR3: TGTGCCAGCAGCGTAGGACGGGGCTCTGGAAACACCATATATTTT. Translating gives CASSVGRGSGNTIYF.

This chain uses TRBV5-6 with TRBJ2-2; a possible D gene is TRBD2 (5 bases). The CDR3 extends over 16 amino acids. In germline, CDR1 is SGHDT, CDR2 YYEEEE. The V end was cut by 2 bases, the J end by 3 bases, with 14 bases between. CDR3 sequence reads: CASSFLASQYTGELFF. CDR3 in DNA: TGTGCCAGCAGCTTTTTGGCTAGCCAGTACACCGGGGAGCTGTTTTTT. The variable domain in full, with the rest retrieved from reference TRBV5-6 and TRBJ2-2, is DAGVTQSPTHLIKTRGQQVTLRCSPKSGHDTVSWYQQALGQGPQFIFQYYEEEERQRGNFPDRFSGHQFPNYSSELNVNALLLGDSALYLCASSFLASQYTGELFFGEGSRLTVL.

This rearrangement joins TRBV13 to TRBJ1-4; TRBD1 might be the D (5 bases). Per the germline V gene, CDR1 is PRHDT and CDR2 is FYEKMQ (reference sequence). The V end lost 3 bases, the J end lost 8 bases, and 7 bases lay between the germline ends. The CDR3 contains 12 residues. The CDR3 bases are TGTGCCAGCAGCTTTCGGGGGGAAAAACTGTTTTTT. This encodes CASSFRGEKLFF.

This clone came up once. The genes are TRBV7-2 and TRBJ1-2; 8 nucleotides agree with TRBD1. Germline V CDR1 and CDR2: SGHTA, FQGNSA. V trimming: 3 bases; J trimming: 4 bases; junction bases outside the gene matches: 7. This CDR3 spans 15 amino acids. The CDR3: CASSFRGQELYGYTF. The DNA for the CDR3 is TGTGCCAGCAGCTTTAGGGGACAGGAACTCTATGGCTACACCTTC.

The rearrangement links TRBV12-3 or TRBV12-4 to TRBJ2-3; D call uncertain. This CDR3 has 13 amino acids. V was clipped by 2 bases and J by 8 bases, with 11 bases between them. The CDR3 region is CASSLLVGATQYF. CDR3 sequence (DNA): TGTGCCAGCAGTTTACTAGTAGGCGCTACGCAGTATTTT.

V is TRBV9 and J is TRBJ2-3; D possibly corresponds to TRBD1 (6 bases). CDR1 and CDR2 from the germline V gene are SGDLS and YYNGEE. Deletions cut 2 bases from V and 3 bases from J, with 10 bases between. This CDR3 is 14 amino acids long. CDR3 DNA sequence: TGTGCCAGCAGCGTCCAGGGGACGACAGATACGCAGTATTTT. It encodes CASSVQGTTDTQYF.

The gene calls are TRBV5-6 and TRBJ2-2, with D perhaps TRBD2 (6 bases). The CDR3 is 17 amino acids. The germline V and J ends were trimmed by 2 bases and 8 bases, with 22 bases remaining between them. The germline V gene has CDR1 SGHDT and CDR2 YYEEEE. The CDR3 DNA reads as TGTGCCAGCAGCTTTGACGACGTGCGAGGGAGGACTGGGGAGCTGTTTTTT. Residues: CASSFDDVRGRTGELFF.

The rearrangement joins TRBV7-2 to TRBJ2-1; 7 bases match TRBD2. Germline CDR1 SGHTA, CDR2 FQGNSA. The CDR3 has 15 residues. The V and J ends lost 5 bases and 9 bases, in that order; junction bases with no gene match: 13. As DNA, the CDR3 is TGTGCCAGCAGCCCACAAGTCTGGCCGGGAGGTGAGCAGTTCTTC. Its translation is CASSPQVWPGGEQFF. The variable domain in full, completed from reference TRBV7-2 and TRBJ2-1, reads GAGVSQSPSNKVTEKGKDVELRCDPISGHTALYWYRQSLGQGLEFLIYFQGNSAPDKSGLPSDRFSAERTGGSVSTLTIQRTQQEDSAVYLCASSPQVWPGGEQFFGPGTRLTVL.

The chain uses TRBV24-1 and TRBJ1-5; D ambiguous. The length of the CDR3 is 13 residues. Looked up from germline, CDR1 is KGHDR and CDR2 is SFDVKD. V lost 5 bases and J lost 3, with 7 bases in between. Here the CDR3 reads CATSGGFNQPQHF. The DNA of the CDR3 is TGTGCCACCAGTGGAGGTTTCAATCAGCCCCAGCATTTT.

This clone was detected a few times. This chain links TRBV7-2 with TRBJ1-2; D not certain. CDR3 length: 15 amino acids. Germline V gene lookup returns CDR1 SGHTA and CDR2 FQGNSA. Trimming removed 1 base at V and 9 bases at J, with 18 bases between. The CDR3 region has the DNA TGTGCCAGCAGCTTAGGGGAGGCATCAAACTTTCGCTACACCTTC. Translated: CASSLGEASNFRYTF.